These 21 T cell receptor beta chains were sequenced from one sample in a study of blood T cell repertoires in COVID-19. Sequenced by immunoSEQ multiplex PCR; TCRdb stores in-frame clones only, minus some. The table records 140,000 or so clones, about 81% of them present only once. The sequenced sample was peripheral blood. Receptor source: a woman of 80 years or more with acute or convalescent COVID-19.

This clone appeared a few times. The V gene is TRBV7-8, the J gene TRBJ1-4; 11 bases fit TRBD1. V lost 5 bases, J lost 8 bases, and 7 bases stayed unmatched. CDR3 size: 15 residues. Germline assignment: CDR1 SGHVS and CDR2 FQNEAQ. CDR3 nucleotides: TGTGCCAGCAGCCAAGGACAGGGGGCGCCCGAAAAACTGTTTTTT. Its translation is CASSQGQGAPEKLFF.

The chain uses TRBV11-2 and TRBJ2-3; no reliable D call. The CDR3 has 14 residues. CDR1 is SGHAT, CDR2 FQNNGV, per germline. Trimming took off 3 bases at V and 0 bases at J, with 7 bases between the two ends. This CDR3 is CASSFGVSTDTQYF. Here the CDR3 DNA reads TGTGCCAGCAGCTTCGGAGTGAGCACAGATACGCAGTATTTT.

The V and J genes are TRBV2 and TRBJ2-2, with 9 bases fitting TRBD2. Trimming removed 8 bases from V and 3 bases from J; junction bases left unmatched: 16. CDR1 and CDR2 from the germline V gene are SNHLY and FYNNEI. The CDR3 length is 18 residues. The CDR3 is CASCRSGLAGLYTGELFF. For the CDR3, the DNA is TGTGCCAGCTGCCGAAGCGGCCTAGCGGGGTTATACACCGGGGAGCTGTTTTTT.

This chain joins TRBV5-4 and TRBJ2-7; 9 nucleotides match TRBD2. Germline-derived CDR1 and CDR2 are SGHNT and YYREEE (reference sequence). V was clipped by 3 bases and J by 2 bases; unmatched bases: 6. The CDR3 contains 15 residues. This CDR3 is CASSSPSGATYEQYF. CDR3 sequence (DNA): TGTGCCAGCAGCTCTCCTAGCGGGGCAACCTACGAGCAGTACTTC.

A word on this clone: Within the sample, other DNA sequences also encode this same CDR3. The chain recombines TRBV5-1 with TRBJ2-1; D is perhaps TRBD2 (6 bases). Germline CDR1 and CDR2: SGHRS and YFSETQ. CDR3 length: 14 amino acids. Trimming left V 0 bases short and J 6 bases short, with 10 bases between. CDR3: CASSLVGGGNEQFF. The CDR3 nucleotides are TGCGCCAGCAGCTTGGTCGGGGGTGGCAATGAGCAGTTCTTC.

This clone was counted once. The J gene is TRBJ2-1, the V gene TRBV24-1; 7 nucleotides agree with TRBD1. Trimming took 3 bases from V and 0 from J; bases not matched to a gene: 1. Germline-derived CDR1 and CDR2 are KGHDR and SFDVKD. This CDR3 comprises 15 residues. DNA of the CDR3: TGTGCCACCAGTGATCCAGGGGGCTCCTACAATGAGCAGTTCTTC. Protein product: CATSDPGGSYNEQFF.

The table lists this clone with a count of one. V and J are TRBV5-4 and TRBJ2-5; 10 bases agree with TRBD1. There are 15 residues in the CDR3. Germline lookup yields CDR1 SGHNT and CDR2 YYREEE (reference sequence). Trimming at V came to 3 bases and at J to 3 bases, leaving 5 bases not matched to a gene. The DNA for the CDR3 is TGTGCCAGCAGCTCAAAGACAGGGGGCGAAGAGACCCAGTACTTC. Encoded protein: CASSSKTGGEETQYF.

The chain employs TRBV28 and TRBJ1-5; TRBD1 matches 7 bases. Germline CDR1 MDHEN, CDR2 SYDVKM. The length of the CDR3 is 14 residues. With V trimmed by 4 bases and J by 5 bases, 5 bases remained unmatched. The CDR3 sequence is CASSWSGGYQPQHF. In nucleotides, the CDR3 is TGTGCCAGCAGTTGGTCAGGGGGTTATCAGCCCCAGCATTTT.

The chain employs TRBV7-3 and TRBJ2-2; 8 nucleotides match TRBD2. CDR3 length: 15 amino acids. Germline V gives CDR1 SGHTA, CDR2 FQGTGA. J lost 5 bases, V lost 2 bases, and 4 bases had no gene match. CDR3 nucleotide sequence: TGTGCCAGCAGCTTAGAAGCGGGGGTGACCGGGGAGCTGTTTTTT. Translating it yields CASSLEAGVTGELFF.

This chain uses TRBV27 with TRBJ2-7, with TRBD2 matching over 10 bases. The trim removed 0 bases at V and 5 bases at J, leaving 7 bases unmatched. This CDR3 has 16 amino acids. Germline assignment: CDR1 MNHEY and CDR2 SMNVEV (reference sequence). This CDR3 reads CASSLSPGLAIHEQYF. The CDR3 coding sequence is TGTGCCAGCAGTTTATCGCCGGGACTAGCGATCCACGAGCAGTACTTC.

The rearrangement links TRBV28 to TRBJ2-7, with 7 bases identical to TRBD2. The CDR3 has 15 residues. CDR1 and CDR2 (germline): MDHEN, SYDVKM. V was clipped by 8 bases and J by 7 bases; unmatched bases: 17. CDR3 sequence: CASSETGLRTREQYF. In nucleotides, the CDR3 is TGTGCCAGCTCTGAAACGGGACTACGGACTAGGGAGCAGTACTTC.

The V call is TRBV2, the J call TRBJ2-7; the match to TRBD1 covers 8 bases. The CDR3 sequence is 14 residues long. The germline gives CDR1 SNHLY, CDR2 FYNNEI. J was trimmed by 1 base and V by 7 bases; bases with no gene match: 6. The CDR3 coding sequence is TGTGCCAGCACCGGGACAGGCCAATCCTACGAGCAGTACTTC. The encoded protein is CASTGTGQSYEQYF.

Regarding this clone: Other DNA sequences of this sample code for an identical CDR3. This chain connects TRBV3-1 (or the pseudogene TRBV3-2) to TRBJ2-7, with TRBD2 matching over 7 bases. Losses at the gene ends were 4 bases for V and 6 bases for J; bases not matched to a gene: 6. CDR1 is LGHDT, CDR2 YNNKEL, per germline (reference sequence). The CDR3 is 13 amino acids. The CDR3 DNA is TGTGCCAGCAGCCTGGCGGGAGTTTCCGAGCAGTACTTC. Its translation is CASSLAGVSEQYF.

V gene TRBV5-1 combines with J gene TRBJ2-7, with 11 positions matching TRBD2. Germline V CDR1 and CDR2: SGHRS, YFSETQ. This CDR3 has 15 amino acids. Trimming took 0 bases from V and 1 from J; bases not matched to a gene: 0. CDR3 DNA sequence: TGCGCCAGCAGCTTGGCTAGCGGGAGGTCCTACGAGCAGTACTTC. Its translation: CASSLASGRSYEQYF.

The chain links TRBV5-6 to TRBJ2-3; D possibly corresponds to TRBD1 (5 bases). Trimming left V 6 bases short and J 6 bases short, with 14 bases between. Looked up from germline, CDR1 is SGHDT and CDR2 is YYEEEE. The CDR3 sequence is 13 residues long. CDR3 sequence: CASNKQGGDTQYF. The CDR3 DNA follows: TGTGCCAGCAACAAGCAGGGTGGTGATACGCAGTATTTT.

This rearrangement joins TRBV7-2 to TRBJ2-3; TRBD2 matches 10 bases. This CDR3 has 17 residues. The J segment lost 7 bases and the V segment lost 5 bases, leaving 15 bases of the junction unmatched. The germline V gene encodes CDR1 SGHTA and CDR2 FQGNSA. The CDR3 reads CASSRLTRASGRNTQYF. The CDR3 coding sequence is TGTGCCAGCAGCCGCCTTACTCGTGCTAGCGGGAGAAATACGCAGTATTTT.

The V and J genes are TRBV7-9 and TRBJ2-7; D gene uncertain. CDR3 length: 12 amino acids. CDR1 SEHNR and CDR2 FQNEAQ come from the germline V gene (reference sequence). Deletions cut 4 bases from V and 2 bases from J, with 6 bases between. For the CDR3, the DNA is TGTGCCAGCAGCTCGACACCCTACGAGCAGTACTTC. It translates to CASSSTPYEQYF.

This rearrangement joins TRBV7-9 to TRBJ2-3, with TRBD2 matching 11 bases. CDR3 length: 16 residues. J lost 4 bases, V lost 5 bases, and 8 bases had no gene match. Per germline, CDR1 SEHNR and CDR2 FQNEAQ (reference sequence). For the CDR3, the DNA is TGTGCCAGCAGCGGATTCGGGACTAGCGGTGCAGATACGCAGTATTTT. It codes for CASSGFGTSGADTQYF.

Remarks on this clone: This specimen includes other DNA sequences encoding the same CDR3. This chain joins TRBV9 and TRBJ2-1, with 8 positions matching TRBD1. CDR3 length: 15 amino acids. Germline V gene data show CDR1 as SGDLS and CDR2 as YYNGEE. V was clipped by 4 bases and J by 3 bases; unmatched bases: 6. The DNA of the CDR3 is TGTGCCAGCAGCCCCCGGGACAGGAGCTACAATGAGCAGTTCTTC. Its translation is CASSPRDRSYNEQFF.

The V call is TRBV19, the J call TRBJ2-1, with D unclear. The CDR3 has 14 residues. Germline CDR1 is LNHDA and CDR2 is SQIVND (reference sequence). With 1 base removed from V and 7 bases from J, the gap between germline ends came to 11 bases. CDR3 sequence: CASSIGRSRNEQFF. The CDR3, as DNA: TGTGCCAGTAGTATAGGGAGATCCCGGAATGAGCAGTTCTTC. The whole variable domain, filled in from reference TRBV19 and TRBJ2-1, reads DGGITQSPKYLFRKEGQNVTLSCEQNLNHDAMYWYRQDPGQGLRLIYYSQIVNDFQKGDIAEGYSVSREKKESFPLTVTSAQKNPTAFYLCASSIGRSRNEQFFGPGTRLTVL.

The rearrangement links TRBV7-9 to TRBJ1-3; D unresolved. CDR1 SEHNR and CDR2 FQNEAQ come from the germline V gene (reference sequence). The CDR3 covers 16 residues. V lost 1 base to trimming and J lost 0 bases, with 10 bases between them. The CDR3 region is CASSLGGPSSGNTIYF. The CDR3 nucleotides read TGTGCCAGCAGCTTAGGCGGGCCCAGCTCTGGAAACACCATATATTTT.